This TCR beta chain is from a study of blood T cell repertoires in COVID-19. Produced via immunoSEQ multiplex PCR; TCRdb's table is partial and in-frame only. The data show about 260,000 clones, around 88% seen once. Per germline, CDR1 SGHRS and CDR2 YFSETQ. Trimming pared 0 bases from V and 4 bases from J, leaving 10 bases between. This CDR3 has 14 amino acids. Participants were aged roughly 18 to 100 years from roughly 25 US areas. This sequence joins TRBV5-1 and TRBJ2-5; D possibly corresponds to TRBD1 (6 bases). Sequencing used PBMCs or T cells enriched from blood (not recorded which). This TCR was sampled from a woman in her forties with acute COVID-19. This CDR3 reads CASSLAGVAETQYF. The CDR3 DNA is TGCGCCAGCAGCTTGGCAGGGGTGGCAGAGACCCAGTACTTC.